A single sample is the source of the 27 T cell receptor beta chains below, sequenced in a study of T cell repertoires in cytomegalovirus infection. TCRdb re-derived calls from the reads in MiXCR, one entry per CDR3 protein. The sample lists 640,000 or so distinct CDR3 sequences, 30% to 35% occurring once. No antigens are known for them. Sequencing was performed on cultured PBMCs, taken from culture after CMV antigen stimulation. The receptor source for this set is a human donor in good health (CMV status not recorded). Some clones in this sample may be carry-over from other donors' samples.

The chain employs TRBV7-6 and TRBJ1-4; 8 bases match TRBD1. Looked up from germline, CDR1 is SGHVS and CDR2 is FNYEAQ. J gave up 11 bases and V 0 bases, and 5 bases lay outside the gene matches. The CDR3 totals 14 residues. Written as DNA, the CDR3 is TGTGCCAGCAGCTTAGCCGGGACAGGCCTTAAACTGTTTTTT. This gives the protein CASSLAGTGLKLFF. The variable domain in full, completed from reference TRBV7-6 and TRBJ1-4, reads GAGVSQSPRYKVTKRGQDVALRCDPISGHVSLYWYRQALGQGPEFLTYFNYEAQQDKSGLPNDRFSAERPEGSISTLTIQRTEQRDSAMYRCASSLAGTGLKLFFGSGTQLSVL.

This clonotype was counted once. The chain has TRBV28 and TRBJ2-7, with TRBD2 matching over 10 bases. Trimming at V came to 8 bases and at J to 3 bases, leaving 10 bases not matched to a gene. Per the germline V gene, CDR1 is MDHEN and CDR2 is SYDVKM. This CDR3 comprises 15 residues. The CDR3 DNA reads TGTGCCAGCCCCCCCCCACTAGCGGGAAACTACGAGCAGTACTTC. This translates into CASPPPLAGNYEQYF.

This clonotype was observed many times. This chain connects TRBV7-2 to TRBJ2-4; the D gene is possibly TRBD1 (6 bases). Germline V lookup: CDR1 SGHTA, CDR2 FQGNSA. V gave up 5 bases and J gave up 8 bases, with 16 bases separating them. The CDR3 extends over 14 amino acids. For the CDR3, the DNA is TGTGCCAGCAGCCCGAACAGGGTTAAGGACATTCAGTACTTC. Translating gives CASSPNRVKDIQYF.

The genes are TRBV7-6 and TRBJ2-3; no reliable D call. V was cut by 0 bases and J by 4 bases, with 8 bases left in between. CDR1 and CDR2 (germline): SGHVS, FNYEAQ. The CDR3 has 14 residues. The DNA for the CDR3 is TGTGCCAGCAGCTTAGCTGTGTTGTCAGATACGCAGTATTTT. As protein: CASSLAVLSDTQYF. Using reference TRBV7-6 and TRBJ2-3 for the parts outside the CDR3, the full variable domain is GAGVSQSPRYKVTKRGQDVALRCDPISGHVSLYWYRQALGQGPEFLTYFNYEAQQDKSGLPNDRFSAERPEGSISTLTIQRTEQRDSAMYRCASSLAVLSDTQYFGPGTRLTVL.

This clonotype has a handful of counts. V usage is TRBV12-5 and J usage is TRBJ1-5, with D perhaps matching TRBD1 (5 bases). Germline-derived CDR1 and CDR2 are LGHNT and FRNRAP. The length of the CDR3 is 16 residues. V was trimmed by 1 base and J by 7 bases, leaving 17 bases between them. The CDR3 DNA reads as TGTGCTAGTGGTTTGGGCCGGGACGGTCATCAGCAGCCCCAGCATTTT. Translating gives CASGLGRDGHQQPQHF.

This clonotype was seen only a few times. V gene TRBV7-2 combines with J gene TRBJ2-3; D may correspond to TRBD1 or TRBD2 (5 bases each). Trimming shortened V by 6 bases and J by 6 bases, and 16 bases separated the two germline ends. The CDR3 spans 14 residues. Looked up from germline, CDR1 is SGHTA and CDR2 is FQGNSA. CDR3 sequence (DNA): TGTGCCAGCAGGTCATTGAGGGGAATCGATACGCAGTATTTT. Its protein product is CASRSLRGIDTQYF.

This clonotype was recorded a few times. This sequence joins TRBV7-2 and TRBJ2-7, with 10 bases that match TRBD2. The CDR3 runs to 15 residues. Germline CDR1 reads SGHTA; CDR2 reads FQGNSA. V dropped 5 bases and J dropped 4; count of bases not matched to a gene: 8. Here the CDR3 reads CASSNSGLAFYEQYF. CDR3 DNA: TGTGCCAGCAGCAACTCGGGACTAGCGTTTTACGAGCAGTACTTC.

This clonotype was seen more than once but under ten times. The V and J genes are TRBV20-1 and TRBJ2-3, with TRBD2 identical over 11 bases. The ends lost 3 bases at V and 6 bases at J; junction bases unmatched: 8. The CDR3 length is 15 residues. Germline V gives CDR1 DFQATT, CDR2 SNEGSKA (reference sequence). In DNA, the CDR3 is TGCAGTGCTAGCTGGCTAGCGGGGGGATGGGATACGCAGTATTTT. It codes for CSASWLAGGWDTQYF.

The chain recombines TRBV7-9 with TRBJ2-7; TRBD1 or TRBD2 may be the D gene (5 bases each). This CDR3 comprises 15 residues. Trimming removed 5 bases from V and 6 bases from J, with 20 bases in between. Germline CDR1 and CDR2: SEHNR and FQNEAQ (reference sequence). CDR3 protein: CASSGTFNFRGEQYF. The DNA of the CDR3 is TGTGCCAGCAGCGGGACGTTCAACTTTCGGGGCGAGCAGTACTTC.

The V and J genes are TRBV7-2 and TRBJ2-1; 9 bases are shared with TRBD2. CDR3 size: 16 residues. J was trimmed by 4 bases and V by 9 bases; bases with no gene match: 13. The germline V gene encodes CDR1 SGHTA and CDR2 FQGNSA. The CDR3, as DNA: TGTGCCAGTGAACAGAGAGCGGGGGGAACTTACAATGAGCAGTTCTTC. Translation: CASEQRAGGTYNEQFF.

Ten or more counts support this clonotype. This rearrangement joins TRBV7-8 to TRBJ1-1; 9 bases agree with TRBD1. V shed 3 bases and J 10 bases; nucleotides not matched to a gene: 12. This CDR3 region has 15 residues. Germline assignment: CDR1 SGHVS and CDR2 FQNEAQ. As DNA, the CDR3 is TGTGCCAGCAGCTTTGCAAGGGACAGGGCCGCCAGAGCTTTCTTT. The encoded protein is CASSFARDRAARAFF.

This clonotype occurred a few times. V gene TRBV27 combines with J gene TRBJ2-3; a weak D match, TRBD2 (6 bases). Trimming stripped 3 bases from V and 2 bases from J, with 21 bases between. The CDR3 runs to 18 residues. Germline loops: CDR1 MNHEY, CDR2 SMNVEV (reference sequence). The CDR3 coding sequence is TGTGCCAGCAGTTTGGTGGGCGGGGCCCCCTCCTTCACAGATACGCAGTATTTT. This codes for CASSLVGGAPSFTDTQYF.

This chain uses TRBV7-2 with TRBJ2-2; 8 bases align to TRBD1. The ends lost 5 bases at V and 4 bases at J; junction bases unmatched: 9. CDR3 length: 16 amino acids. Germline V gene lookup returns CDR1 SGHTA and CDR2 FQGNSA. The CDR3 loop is CASSIRPGTGTGELFF. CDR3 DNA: TGTGCCAGCAGCATAAGACCCGGGACAGGCACCGGGGAGCTGTTTTTT.

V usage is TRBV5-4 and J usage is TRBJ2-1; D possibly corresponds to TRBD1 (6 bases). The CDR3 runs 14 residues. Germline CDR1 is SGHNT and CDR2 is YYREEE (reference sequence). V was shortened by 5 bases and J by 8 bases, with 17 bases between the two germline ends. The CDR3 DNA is TGTGCCAGCAGTTCGTACCTACAGGGCTATGAGCAGTTCTTC. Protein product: CASSSYLQGYEQFF.

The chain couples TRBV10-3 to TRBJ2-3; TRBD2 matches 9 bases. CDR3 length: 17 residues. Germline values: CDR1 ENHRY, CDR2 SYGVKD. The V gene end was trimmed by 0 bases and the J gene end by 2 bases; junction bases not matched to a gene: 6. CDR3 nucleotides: TGTGCCATCAGTGAGTCGCGGGGGGGCCCCCTCACAGATACGCAGTATTTT. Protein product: CAISESRGGPLTDTQYF.

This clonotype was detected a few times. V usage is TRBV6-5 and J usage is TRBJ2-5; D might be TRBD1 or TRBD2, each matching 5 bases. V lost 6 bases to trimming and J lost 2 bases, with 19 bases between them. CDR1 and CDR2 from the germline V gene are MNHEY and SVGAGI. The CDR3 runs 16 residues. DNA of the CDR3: TGTGCCAGCAGGAGGGACGCCCGACGAGTACAAGAGACCCAGTACTTC. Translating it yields CASRRDARRVQETQYF.

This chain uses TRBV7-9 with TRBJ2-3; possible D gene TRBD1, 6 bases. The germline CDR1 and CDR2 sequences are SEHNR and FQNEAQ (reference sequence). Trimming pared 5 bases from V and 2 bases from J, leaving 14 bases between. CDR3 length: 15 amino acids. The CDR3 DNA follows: TGTGCCAGCAGCCCTTTGGACAGACACACAGATACGCAGTATTTT. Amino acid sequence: CASSPLDRHTDTQYF.

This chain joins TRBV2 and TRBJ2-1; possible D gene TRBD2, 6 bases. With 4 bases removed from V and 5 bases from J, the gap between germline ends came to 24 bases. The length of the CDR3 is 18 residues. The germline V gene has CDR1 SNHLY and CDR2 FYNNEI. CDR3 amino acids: CASSVPSVVTSTNNEQFF. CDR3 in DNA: TGTGCCAGCAGTGTCCCTAGCGTCGTTACTTCAACCAACAATGAGCAGTTCTTC.

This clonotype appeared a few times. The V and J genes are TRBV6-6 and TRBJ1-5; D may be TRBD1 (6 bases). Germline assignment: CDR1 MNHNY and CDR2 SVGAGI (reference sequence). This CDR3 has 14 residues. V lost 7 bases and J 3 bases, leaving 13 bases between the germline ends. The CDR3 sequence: CASNRDITNQPQHF. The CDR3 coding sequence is TGTGCCAGCAACCGGGACATAACCAATCAGCCCCAGCATTTT.

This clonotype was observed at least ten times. As DNA, the CDR3 is TGTGCCAGCATGCTCGTCGACTCTGGGGCCAACGTCCTGACTTTC. Translated: CASMLVDSGANVLTF. The chain employs TRBV7-2 and TRBJ2-6; no firm D call. Trimming removed 7 bases from V and 0 bases from J, with 10 bases in between. Germline V gives CDR1 SGHTA, CDR2 FQGNSA. The CDR3 is 15 amino acids.

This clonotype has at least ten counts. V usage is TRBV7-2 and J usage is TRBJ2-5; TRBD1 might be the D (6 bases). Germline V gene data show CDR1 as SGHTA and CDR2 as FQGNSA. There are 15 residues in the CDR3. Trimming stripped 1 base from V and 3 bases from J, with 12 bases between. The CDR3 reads CASSLGRTEKETQYF. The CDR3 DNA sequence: TGTGCCAGCAGCTTAGGGAGGACAGAAAAAGAGACCCAGTACTTC.

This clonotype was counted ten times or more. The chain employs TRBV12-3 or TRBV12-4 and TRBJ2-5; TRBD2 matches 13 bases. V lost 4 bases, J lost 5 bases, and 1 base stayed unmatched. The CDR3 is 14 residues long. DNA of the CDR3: TGTGCCAGCAGTTGGACTAGCGGGAGTGAGACCCAGTACTTC. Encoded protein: CASSWTSGSETQYF.

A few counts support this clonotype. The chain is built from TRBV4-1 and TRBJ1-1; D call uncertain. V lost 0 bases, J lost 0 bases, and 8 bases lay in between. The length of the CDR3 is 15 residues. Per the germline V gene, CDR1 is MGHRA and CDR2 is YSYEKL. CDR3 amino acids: CASSQEMRVNTEAFF. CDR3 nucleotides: TGCGCCAGCAGCCAAGAAATGAGGGTGAACACTGAAGCTTTCTTT.

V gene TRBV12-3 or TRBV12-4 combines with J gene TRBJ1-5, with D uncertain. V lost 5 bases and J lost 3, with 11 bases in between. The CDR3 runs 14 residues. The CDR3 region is CASSHGGFNQPQHF. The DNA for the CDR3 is TGTGCCAGCAGTCATGGTGGTTTCAATCAGCCCCAGCATTTT.

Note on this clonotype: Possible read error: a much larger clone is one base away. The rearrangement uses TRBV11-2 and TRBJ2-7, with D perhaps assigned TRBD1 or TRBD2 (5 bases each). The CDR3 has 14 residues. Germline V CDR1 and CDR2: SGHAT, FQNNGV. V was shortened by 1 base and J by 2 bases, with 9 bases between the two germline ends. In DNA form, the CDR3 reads TGTGCCAGCAGCTTAGGTGAGGGACCCTACGAGCAGTACTTC. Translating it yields CASSLGEGPYEQYF.

The CDR3 sequence: CASTRLSLNQPQHF. CDR3 coding DNA: TGTGCCAGTACCCGCTTGTCCCTCAATCAGCCCCAGCATTTT. J is TRBJ1-5 and V is TRBV19; D ambiguous. Germline CDR1 and CDR2: LNHDA and SQIVND (reference sequence). Trimming removed 7 bases at V and 3 bases at J, with 13 bases between. The CDR3 consists of 14 residues.

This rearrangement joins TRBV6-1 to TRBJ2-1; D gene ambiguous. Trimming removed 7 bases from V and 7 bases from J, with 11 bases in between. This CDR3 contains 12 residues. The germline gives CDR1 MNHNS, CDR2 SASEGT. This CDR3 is CASNRPVNEQFF. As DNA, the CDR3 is TGTGCCAGCAACCGCCCAGTGAATGAGCAGTTCTTC.